This T cell receptor (beta chain) was sequenced during a study of HIV-infected patients and healthy controls. Study-level results: HIV-associated CDR3 frequencies dropped significantly during therapy; CMV-associated ones, mostly rising, changed nonsignificantly.

Whole blood was used without fractionation, so all unsorted peripheral T cells were included. About 540 ng RNA was reverse transcribed with alpha and beta constant-region primers. Separate chain-specific third strand synthesis with multiplexing indices produced the alpha and beta libraries. One primer pair amplified all rearrangements per chain; each cDNA got molecular barcodes. Second strand DNA was synthesized using a primer at the SP2 site. Each molecule carried a 12-nucleotide identifier made of two joined random hexamers added before amplification. TCRdb re-derived calls from the 5' RACE reads in MiXCR, one entry per CDR3 protein. Here the sample spans 20,000 to 30,000 distinct CDR3 sequences, 8.5% to 9% being singletons. Concerning this clonotype: Antigen unknown.

Material: blood. The source is an adult in good health.

In nucleotides, the CDR3 is TGTGCCAGCAGTCGCCGTGTCCCGAACTCTGGGGCCAACGTCCTGACTTTC. It codes for CASSRRVPNSGANVLTF. This chain links TRBV7-8 with TRBJ2-6; D not resolved. Per germline, CDR1 SGHVS and CDR2 FQNEAQ. Trimming left V 6 bases short and J 0 bases short, with 15 bases between. The CDR3 has 17 amino acids.